The entry below describes one TCR beta chain. No antigen is known for it. The input for each TCR library was around 4,000 ng of total RNA. After re-calling the 5' RACE reads, TCRdb lists one entry per CDR3 protein, DNA absent. Across 440,000 or so distinct CDR3 sequences, the top ten clones capture around 2.3% of the sample. The entry originates in a study of monozygotic twins with inflammatory bowel disease. Study observations and caveats: Distinction of different T cell subtypes was not possible. Those with IBD had lower TCRbeta diversity (inverse Simpson) than their healthy co-twins did.

The CDR3 contains 15 residues. In germline, CDR1 is SGHKS, CDR2 YYEKEE (reference sequence). Sequencing used blood. The TCR originated in a human donor with ulcerative colitis or Crohn's disease, or a healthy co-twin of an affected twin (not recorded which). The rearrangement joins TRBV5-5 to TRBJ1-1; TCRdb proposes TRBD1, but this gene call is untestable without DNA. The CDR3 sequence is CASSAPGTVNTEAFF.